One and the same sample provided the 22 T cell receptor beta chains below, sequenced in a study of OX40 agonist ivuxolimab in advanced cancers. Measured with immunoSEQ multiplex PCR; TCRdb has only the in-frame clones, and not every one. This sample has roughly 93,000 clones, with under 90% found just once. This specimen consisted of CD4+ or CD8+ T cells sorted from blood, obtained in a trial of the OX40 agonist ivuxolimab. These TCRs come from an adult with an advanced solid tumor such as melanoma, head and neck, liver or kidney cancer.

CDR3: CASSHRGPDSPLHF. As DNA, the CDR3 is TGCGCCAGCAGCCACCGGGGGCCAGATTCACCCCTCCACTTT. The chain combines TRBV4-1 with TRBJ1-6; TRBD1 might be the D (6 bases). Per germline, CDR1 MGHRA and CDR2 YSYEKL. Deletions cut 3 bases from V and 8 bases from J, with 11 bases between. The CDR3 sequence is 14 residues long.

This clone was counted a few times. The chain joins TRBV2 to TRBJ2-7, with D perhaps matching TRBD1 or TRBD2 (5 bases each). The CDR3 runs 13 residues. Germline values: CDR1 SNHLY, CDR2 FYNNEI. With 3 bases removed from V and 1 base from J, the gap between germline ends came to 7 bases. The CDR3 is CASSDGASYEQYF. The CDR3 DNA follows: TGTGCCAGCAGTGACGGGGCTTCCTACGAGCAGTACTTC.

V usage is TRBV6-6 and J usage is TRBJ2-1; D is unresolved. The CDR3 has 15 amino acids. V was cut by 2 bases and J by 4 bases, with 12 bases left in between. The germline V gene encodes CDR1 MNHNY and CDR2 SVGAGI (reference sequence). This CDR3 is CASSYLGMGYNEQFF. CDR3 DNA: TGTGCCAGCAGTTACCTGGGGATGGGATACAATGAGCAGTTCTTC.

The chain uses TRBV4-3 and TRBJ2-1, with 11 bases identical to TRBD2. CDR1 is LGHNA, CDR2 YSLEER, per germline. There are 17 residues in the CDR3. V lost 2 bases to trimming and J lost 4 bases; unmatched junction nucleotides: 7. This CDR3 is CASSQNLAGGQYNEQFF. The DNA for the CDR3 is TGCGCCAGCAGCCAAAACCTAGCGGGGGGACAATACAATGAGCAGTTCTTC.

The chain combines TRBV28 with TRBJ2-7; TRBD1 agrees at 8 bases. The CDR3 totals 15 residues. V shed 8 bases, J shed 8 bases, and the junction held 17 bases outside the gene matches. The V gene's germline CDR1 is MDHEN and CDR2 SYDVKM. The CDR3: CASGFRGPGGAKQYF. DNA for the CDR3: TGTGCCAGCGGATTCCGCGGGCCAGGGGGCGCCAAGCAGTACTTC.

The genes are TRBV2 and TRBJ1-1; perhaps TRBD1 as D (6 bases). Germline CDR1 reads SNHLY; CDR2 reads FYNNEI. Trimming removed 6 bases at V and 0 bases at J, with 17 bases between. This CDR3 region has 16 residues. The CDR3 sequence: CASSQTGEPVNTEAFF. The CDR3 region has the DNA TGTGCCAGCAGCCAGACAGGCGAACCTGTGAACACTGAAGCTTTCTTT.

In DNA, the CDR3 is TGTGCCAGCAGCCTAGAGAGAGGGGCCGGGGAGCTGTTTTTT. Translation: CASSLERGAGELFF. The rearrangement uses TRBV4-2 and TRBJ2-2; the D call may be TRBD1 or TRBD2 (5 bases each). V was clipped by 4 bases and J by 6 bases, with 12 bases between them. The germline CDR1 and CDR2 sequences are LGHNA and YNFKEQ. The CDR3 loop spans 14 amino acids.

This chain connects TRBV7-2 to TRBJ2-7; 8 bases map to TRBD2. This CDR3 comprises 16 residues. Germline CDR1 SGHTA, CDR2 FQGNSA. Trimming cost V 1 base and J 2 bases; bases outside gene matches: 7. DNA for the CDR3: TGTGCCAGCAGCTTAGATCTCACCGGGAGGGCCTACGAGCAGTACTTC. It specifies CASSLDLTGRAYEQYF.

V is TRBV10-2 and J is TRBJ1-3; TRBD1 might be the D (5 bases). This CDR3 contains 14 residues. Germline V gives CDR1 WSHSY, CDR2 SAAADI. Between the trimmed V and J ends, which lost 5 bases and 4 bases, there was a span of 12 bases. This CDR3 is CASSSFGAGNTIYF. The CDR3 region has the DNA TGCGCCAGCAGTTCCTTTGGGGCCGGAAACACCATATATTTT.

The chain joins TRBV19 to TRBJ1-5; the D gene is possibly TRBD1 (5 bases). Germline CDR1 reads LNHDA; CDR2 reads SQIVND (reference sequence). CDR3 length: 13 amino acids. Trimming stripped 4 bases from V and 5 bases from J, with 9 bases between. CDR3 loop: CASSTRGDQPQHF. CDR3 DNA sequence: TGTGCCAGTAGTACAAGGGGTGATCAGCCCCAGCATTTT. Using reference TRBV19 and TRBJ1-5 for the parts outside the CDR3, the full variable domain is DGGITQSPKYLFRKEGQNVTLSCEQNLNHDAMYWYRQDPGQGLRLIYYSQIVNDFQKGDIAEGYSVSREKKESFPLTVTSAQKNPTAFYLCASSTRGDQPQHFGDGTRLSIL.

J is TRBJ1-4 and V is TRBV14; D might be TRBD1 (6 bases). CDR1 is SGHDN, CDR2 FVKESK, per germline. The CDR3 sequence is 17 residues long. V was clipped by 2 bases and J by 5 bases, with 18 bases between them. The CDR3 DNA sequence: TGTGCCAGCAGCCAACTGGGTTGGGGGGCCGAAAATGAAAAACTGTTTTTT. As protein: CASSQLGWGAENEKLFF.

The V call is TRBV2, the J call TRBJ2-7; 7 bases are a match to TRBD1. V lost 7 bases, J lost 0 bases, and 6 bases stayed unmatched. The CDR3 contains 14 residues. CDR1 SNHLY and CDR2 FYNNEI come from the germline V gene. The CDR3 DNA follows: TGTGCCAGCATCTCAGGGACAGCCTCCTACGAGCAGTACTTC. Translated: CASISGTASYEQYF. The entire variable domain, with the rest obtained from reference TRBV2 and TRBJ2-7, is as follows: EPEVTQTPSHQVTQMGQEVILRCVPISNHLYFYWYRQILGQKVEFLVSFYNNEISEKSEIFDDQFSVERPDGSNFTLKIRSTKLEDSAMYFCASISGTASYEQYFGPGTRLTVT.

This clone was seen a handful of times. The chain is built from TRBV7-6 and TRBJ2-7; 7 bases map to TRBD1. Germline CDR1 reads SGHVS; CDR2 reads FNYEAQ. The ends lost 1 base at V and 6 bases at J; junction bases unmatched: 3. The CDR3 sequence is 13 residues long. CDR3 in DNA: TGTGCCAGCAGCTTAGGCGACAGGGCCGAGCAGTACTTC. The encoded protein is CASSLGDRAEQYF.

The gene calls are TRBV5-1 and TRBJ2-1; D tentatively reads TRBD1 or TRBD2 (6 bases each). This CDR3 spans 15 amino acids. Germline values: CDR1 SGHRS, CDR2 YFSETQ. V lost 4 bases and J 2 bases, leaving 13 bases between the germline ends. Written as DNA, the CDR3 is TGCGCCAGCAGCCCGGGGGCGGCCACCTACAATGAGCAGTTCTTC. Translation: CASSPGAATYNEQFF.

The CDR3 is CASSKGQGSLSYEQYF. In nucleotides, the CDR3 is TGTGCCAGCAGCAAGGGACAGGGGTCCCTCTCCTACGAGCAGTACTTC. This sequence joins TRBV5-6 and TRBJ2-7; 10 nucleotides align to TRBD1. Germline V lookup: CDR1 SGHDT, CDR2 YYEEEE. Trimming at V came to 4 bases and at J to 0 bases, leaving 7 bases not matched to a gene. The CDR3 covers 16 residues.

This chain joins TRBV9 and TRBJ1-2, with a tentative D call TRBD1 (5 bases). CDR3 size: 14 residues. CDR1 is SGDLS and CDR2 is YYNGEE in the germline V gene. The V end lost 0 bases, the J end lost 4 bases, and 10 bases lay between the germline ends. The CDR3 DNA is TGTGCCAGCAGCGTAGAAACCGGGGGCTATGGCTACACCTTC. It encodes CASSVETGGYGYTF.

The CDR3 loop is CASSLTGLDTEAFF. The CDR3, as DNA: TGTGCCAGCAGTCTGACAGGGTTAGACACTGAAGCTTTCTTT. This chain connects TRBV6-1 to TRBJ1-1; TRBD1 matches 7 bases. CDR1 and CDR2 (germline): MNHNS, SASEGT. The CDR3 runs 14 residues. V was clipped by 5 bases and J by 3 bases; unmatched bases: 6.

The J gene is TRBJ2-2, the V gene TRBV6-4; no reliable D call. The V end was cut by 7 bases, the J end by 4 bases, with 13 bases between. The CDR3 is 14 amino acids. Germline V CDR1 and CDR2: MRHNA, SNTAGT. The CDR3: CASKVGAPTGELFF. CDR3 sequence (DNA): TGTGCCAGCAAAGTCGGTGCTCCCACCGGGGAGCTGTTTTTT.

This chain links TRBV7-2 with TRBJ1-2; TRBD1 aligns across 8 bases. Germline CDR1 is SGHTA and CDR2 is FQGNSA. V shed 3 bases and J 1 base; nucleotides not matched to a gene: 1. The CDR3 runs to 14 residues. CDR3 protein: CASSLGQDNYGYTF. CDR3 nucleotides: TGTGCCAGCAGCTTGGGACAGGATAACTATGGCTACACCTTC.

This clone was seen a single time. V gene TRBV7-8 combines with J gene TRBJ1-5, with D possibly matching TRBD1 (5 bases). CDR1 and CDR2 from the germline V gene are SGHVS and FQNEAQ. The V end was cut by 2 bases, the J end by 6 bases, with 20 bases between. This CDR3 comprises 17 residues. The CDR3 nucleotides read TGTGCCAGCAGCTTATGGGGGGGGAGAGGGAGAGGTCAGCCCCAGCATTTT. It translates to CASSLWGGRGRGQPQHF.

The genes are TRBV10-3 and TRBJ1-2, with 10 bases lining up with TRBD1. This CDR3 has 14 residues. V trimming: 2 bases; J trimming: 10 bases; junction bases outside the gene matches: 7. Germline V lookup: CDR1 ENHRY, CDR2 SYGVKD. In DNA form, the CDR3 reads TGTGCCATCAGTGAGGTGGACAGGGGGTCGGTCTACACCTTC. Translating gives CAISEVDRGSVYTF.

The V call is TRBV5-8, the J call TRBJ1-1; no definite D call. There are 15 residues in the CDR3. Germline CDR1 and CDR2: SGHTS and YDEGEE. Deletions cut 0 bases from V and 7 bases from J, with 16 bases between. As DNA, the CDR3 is TGTGCCAGCAGCTTGGCCCCGACACGGCCCTTTGAAGCTTTCTTT. Amino acid sequence: CASSLAPTRPFEAFF. Full variable domain (outside the CDR3, taken from reference TRBV5-8 and TRBJ1-1): EAGVTQSPTHLIKTRGQQATLRCSPISGHTSVYWYQQALGLGLQFLLWYDEGEERNRGNFPPRFSGRQFPNYSSELNVNALELEDSALYLCASSLAPTRPFEAFFGQGTRLTVV.